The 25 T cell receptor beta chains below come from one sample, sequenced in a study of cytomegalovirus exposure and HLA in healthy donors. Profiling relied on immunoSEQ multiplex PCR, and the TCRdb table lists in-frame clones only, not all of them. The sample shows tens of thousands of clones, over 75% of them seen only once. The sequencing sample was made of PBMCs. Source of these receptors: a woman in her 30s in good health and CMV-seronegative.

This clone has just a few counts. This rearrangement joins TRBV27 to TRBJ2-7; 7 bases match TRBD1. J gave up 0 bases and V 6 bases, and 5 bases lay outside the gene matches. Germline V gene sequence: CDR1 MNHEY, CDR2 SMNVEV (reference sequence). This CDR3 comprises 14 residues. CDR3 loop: CASRPTGSSYEQYF. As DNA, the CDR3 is TGTGCCAGCAGGCCGACAGGGAGCTCCTACGAGCAGTACTTC.

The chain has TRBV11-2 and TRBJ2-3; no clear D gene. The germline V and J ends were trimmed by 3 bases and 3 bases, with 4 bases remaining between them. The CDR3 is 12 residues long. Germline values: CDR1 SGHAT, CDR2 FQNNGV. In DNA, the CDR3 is TGTGCCAGCAGCTTCTTAACAGATACGCAGTATTTT. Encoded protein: CASSFLTDTQYF.

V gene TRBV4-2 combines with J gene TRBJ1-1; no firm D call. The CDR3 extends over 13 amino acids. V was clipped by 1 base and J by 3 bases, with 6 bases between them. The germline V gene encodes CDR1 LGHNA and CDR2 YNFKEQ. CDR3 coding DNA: TGTGCCAGCAGCCAAGGACTCTACACTGAAGCTTTCTTT. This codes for CASSQGLYTEAFF.

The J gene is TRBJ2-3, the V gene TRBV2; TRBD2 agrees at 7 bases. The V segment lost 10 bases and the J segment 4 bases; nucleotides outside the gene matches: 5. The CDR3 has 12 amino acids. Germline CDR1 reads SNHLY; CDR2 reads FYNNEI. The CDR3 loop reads CATPGGPDTQYF. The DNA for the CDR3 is TGTGCCACCCCGGGAGGCCCAGATACGCAGTATTTT.

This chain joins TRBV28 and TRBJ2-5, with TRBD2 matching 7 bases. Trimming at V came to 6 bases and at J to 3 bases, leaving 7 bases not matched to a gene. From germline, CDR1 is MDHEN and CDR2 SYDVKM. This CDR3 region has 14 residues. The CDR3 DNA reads TGTGCCAGCAGCTTTGGACTAGGCAAAGAGACCCAGTACTTC. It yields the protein CASSFGLGKETQYF.

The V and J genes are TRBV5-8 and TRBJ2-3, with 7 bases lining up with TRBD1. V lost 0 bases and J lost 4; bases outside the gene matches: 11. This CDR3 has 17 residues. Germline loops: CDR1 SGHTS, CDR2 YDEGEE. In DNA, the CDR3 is TGTGCCAGCAGCTTGGGTCTGACAGGGAAGTATGCAGATACGCAGTATTTT. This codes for CASSLGLTGKYADTQYF.

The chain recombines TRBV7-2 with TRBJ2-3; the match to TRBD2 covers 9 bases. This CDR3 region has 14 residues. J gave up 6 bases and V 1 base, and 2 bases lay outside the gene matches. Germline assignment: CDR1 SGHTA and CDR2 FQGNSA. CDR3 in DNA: TGTGCCAGCAGCTTAGGCGGGACTAGCGATACGCAGTATTTT. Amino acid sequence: CASSLGGTSDTQYF. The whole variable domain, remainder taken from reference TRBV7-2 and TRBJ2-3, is GAGVSQSPSNKVTEKGKDVELRCDPISGHTALYWYRQSLGQGLEFLIYFQGNSAPDKSGLPSDRFSAERTGGSVSTLTIQRTQQEDSAVYLCASSLGGTSDTQYFGPGTRLTVL.

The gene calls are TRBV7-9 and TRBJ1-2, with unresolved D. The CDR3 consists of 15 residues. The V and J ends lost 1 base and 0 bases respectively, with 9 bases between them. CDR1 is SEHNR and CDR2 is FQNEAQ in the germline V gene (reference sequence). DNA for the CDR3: TGTGCCAGCAGCTTAGGTCAGAACCCTAACTATGGCTACACCTTC. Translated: CASSLGQNPNYGYTF.

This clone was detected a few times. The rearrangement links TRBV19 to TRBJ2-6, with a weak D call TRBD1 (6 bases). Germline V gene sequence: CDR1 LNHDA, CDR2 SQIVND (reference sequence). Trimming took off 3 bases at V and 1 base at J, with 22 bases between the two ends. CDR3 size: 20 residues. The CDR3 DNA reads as TGTGCCAGTAGTATCGGCCCCCTCAGGGGTCCCCGATCTGGGGCCAACGTCCTGACTTTC. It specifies CASSIGPLRGPRSGANVLTF.

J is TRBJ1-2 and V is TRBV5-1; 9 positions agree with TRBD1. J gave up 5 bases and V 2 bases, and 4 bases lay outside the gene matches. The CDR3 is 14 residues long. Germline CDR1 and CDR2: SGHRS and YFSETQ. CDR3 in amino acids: CASSFGQGKYGYTF. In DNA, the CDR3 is TGCGCCAGCAGCTTTGGACAGGGGAAGTATGGCTACACCTTC.

The CDR3 DNA reads TGTGCCACCAGCAGAGATTTACTATTCAATGAGCAGTTCTTC. It codes for CATSRDLLFNEQFF. The rearrangement uses TRBV15 and TRBJ2-1, with D unclear. Germline V gene lookup returns CDR1 LNHNV and CDR2 YYDKDF (reference sequence). With 0 bases removed from V and 6 bases from J, the gap between germline ends came to 9 bases. The CDR3 contains 14 residues.

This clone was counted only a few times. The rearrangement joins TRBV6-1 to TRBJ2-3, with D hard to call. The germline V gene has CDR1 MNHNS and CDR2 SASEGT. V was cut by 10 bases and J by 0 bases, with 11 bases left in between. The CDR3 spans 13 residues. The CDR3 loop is CATRTTSTDTQYF. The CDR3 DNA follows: TGTGCCACTAGAACAACTAGCACAGATACGCAGTATTTT.

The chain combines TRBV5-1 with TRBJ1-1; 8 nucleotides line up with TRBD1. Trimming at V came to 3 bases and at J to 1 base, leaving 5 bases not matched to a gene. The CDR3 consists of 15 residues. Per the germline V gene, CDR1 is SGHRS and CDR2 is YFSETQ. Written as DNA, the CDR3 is TGCGCCAGCAGCTGGGGGACAGGCTGGAACACTGAAGCTTTCTTT. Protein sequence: CASSWGTGWNTEAFF.

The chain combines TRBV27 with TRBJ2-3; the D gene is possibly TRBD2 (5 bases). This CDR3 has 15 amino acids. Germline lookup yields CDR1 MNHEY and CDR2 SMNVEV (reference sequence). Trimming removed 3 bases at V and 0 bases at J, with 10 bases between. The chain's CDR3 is CASSFEGASTDTQYF. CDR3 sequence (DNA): TGTGCCAGCAGTTTTGAGGGAGCCAGCACAGATACGCAGTATTTT.

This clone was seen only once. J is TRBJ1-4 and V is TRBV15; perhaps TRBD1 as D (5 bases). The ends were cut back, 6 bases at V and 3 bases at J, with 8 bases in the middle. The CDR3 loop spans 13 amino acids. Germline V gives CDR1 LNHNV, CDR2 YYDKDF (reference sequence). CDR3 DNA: TGTGCCACCAGGGGGGGGGCTAATGAAAAACTGTTTTTT. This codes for CATRGGANEKLFF.

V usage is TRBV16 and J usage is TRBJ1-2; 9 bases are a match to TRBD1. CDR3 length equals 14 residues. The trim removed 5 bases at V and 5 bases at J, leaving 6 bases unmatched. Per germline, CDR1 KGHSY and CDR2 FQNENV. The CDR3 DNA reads TGTGCCAGCAGCAATCCGGGACAGGGTTATGGCTACACCTTC. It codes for CASSNPGQGYGYTF.

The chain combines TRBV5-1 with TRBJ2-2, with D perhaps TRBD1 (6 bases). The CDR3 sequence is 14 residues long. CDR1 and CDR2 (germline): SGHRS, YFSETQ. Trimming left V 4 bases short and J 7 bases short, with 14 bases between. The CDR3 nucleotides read TGCGCCAGCAGCCAGAAACAGGGTGACGGGGAGCTGTTTTTT. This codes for CASSQKQGDGELFF.

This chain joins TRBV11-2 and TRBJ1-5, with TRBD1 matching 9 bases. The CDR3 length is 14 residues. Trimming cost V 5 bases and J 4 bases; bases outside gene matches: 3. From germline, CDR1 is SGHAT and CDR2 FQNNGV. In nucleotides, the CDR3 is TGTGCCAGCAGCCTGGGACAGGGAAATCAGCCCCAGCATTTT. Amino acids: CASSLGQGNQPQHF.

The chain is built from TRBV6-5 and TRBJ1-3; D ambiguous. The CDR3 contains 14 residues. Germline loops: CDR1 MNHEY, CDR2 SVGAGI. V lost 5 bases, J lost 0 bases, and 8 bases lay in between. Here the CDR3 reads CASSRIYSGNTIYF. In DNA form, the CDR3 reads TGTGCCAGCAGTCGTATATACTCTGGAAACACCATATATTTT.

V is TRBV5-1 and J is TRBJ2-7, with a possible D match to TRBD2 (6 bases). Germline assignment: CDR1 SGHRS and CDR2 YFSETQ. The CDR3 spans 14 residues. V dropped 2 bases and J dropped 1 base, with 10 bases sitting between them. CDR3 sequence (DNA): TGCGCCAGCAGCTTCAGGGCGGGATCCTACGAGCAGTACTTC. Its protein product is CASSFRAGSYEQYF.

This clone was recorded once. CDR3 in amino acids: CASRNRDMSSYEQYF. Written as DNA, the CDR3 is TGTGCCAGCAGAAACCGGGACATGAGCTCCTACGAGCAGTACTTC. The V gene is TRBV27, the J gene TRBJ2-7, with D possibly matching TRBD1 (6 bases). This CDR3 spans 15 amino acids. Trimming shortened V by 6 bases and J by 0 bases, and 15 bases separated the two germline ends. From germline, CDR1 is MNHEY and CDR2 SMNVEV (reference sequence).

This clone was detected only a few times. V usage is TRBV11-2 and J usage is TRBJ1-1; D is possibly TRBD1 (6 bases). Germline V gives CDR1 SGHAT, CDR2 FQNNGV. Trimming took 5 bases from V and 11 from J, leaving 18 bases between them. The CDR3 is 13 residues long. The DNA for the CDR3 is TGTGCCAGCAGCCAAAGTAGACGCCAGGGGGCTTTCTTT. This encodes CASSQSRRQGAFF.

Written as DNA, the CDR3 is TGTGCCAGCAGTAACAGCCTGGCGGGCTACACCTTC. Translated: CASSNSLAGYTF. This chain links TRBV28 with TRBJ1-2; D is unclear. V lost 5 bases and J 8 bases, leaving 12 bases between the germline ends. CDR1 MDHEN and CDR2 SYDVKM come from the germline V gene. The CDR3 has 12 amino acids.

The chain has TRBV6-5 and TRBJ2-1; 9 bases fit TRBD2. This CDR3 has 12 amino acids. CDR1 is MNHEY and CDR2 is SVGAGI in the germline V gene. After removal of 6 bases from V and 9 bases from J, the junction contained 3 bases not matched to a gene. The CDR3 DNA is TGTGCCAGCAGGCGGGAGGGAGTTGAGCAGTTCTTC. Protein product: CASRREGVEQFF.

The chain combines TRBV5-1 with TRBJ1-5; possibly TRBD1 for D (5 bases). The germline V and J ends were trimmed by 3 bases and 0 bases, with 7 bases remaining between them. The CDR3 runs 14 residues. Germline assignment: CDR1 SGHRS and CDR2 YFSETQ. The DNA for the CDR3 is TGCGCCAGCAGCTCGGGACTTAGCAATCAGCCCCAGCATTTT. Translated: CASSSGLSNQPQHF.